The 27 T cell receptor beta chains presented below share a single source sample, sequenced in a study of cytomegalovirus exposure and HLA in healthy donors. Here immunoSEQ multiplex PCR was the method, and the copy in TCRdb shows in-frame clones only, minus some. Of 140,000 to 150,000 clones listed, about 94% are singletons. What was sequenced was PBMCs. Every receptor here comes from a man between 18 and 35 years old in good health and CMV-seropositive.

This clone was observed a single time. CDR3 loop: CASGFPGLAGINEQFF. As DNA, the CDR3 is TGTGCCAGCGGGTTCCCGGGACTAGCGGGTATCAATGAGCAGTTCTTC. The V gene is TRBV28, the J gene TRBJ2-1; TRBD2 agrees at 12 bases. V dropped 8 bases and J dropped 6; count of bases not matched to a gene: 11. Germline V gene sequence: CDR1 MDHEN, CDR2 SYDVKM. The CDR3 extends over 16 amino acids.

The CDR3 sequence is CASSPTQGTDTQYF. CDR3 bases: TGTGCCAGCTCACCTACTCAGGGTACAGATACGCAGTATTTT. The V call is TRBV18, the J call TRBJ2-3; perhaps TRBD1 as D (5 bases). The germline gives CDR1 KGHSH, CDR2 LQKENI. V was pared by 3 bases and J by 3 bases, with 10 bases between. This CDR3 is 14 amino acids long. Full variable domain (remainder filled in from reference TRBV18 and TRBJ2-3): NAGVMQNPRHLVRRRGQEARLRCSPMKGHSHVYWYRQLPEEGLKFMVYLQKENIIDESGMPKERFSAEFPKEGPSILRIQQVVRGDSAAYFCASSPTQGTDTQYFGPGTRLTVL.

CDR3 DNA: TGTGCCAGCAGCCGGTACCCCGGGGAAGGTGTGGAAGCTTTCTTT. It specifies CASSRYPGEGVEAFF. This chain connects TRBV7-6 to TRBJ1-1; unclear D gene. V was clipped by 5 bases and J by 8 bases, with 21 bases between them. This CDR3 is built from 15 residues. Germline lookup yields CDR1 SGHVS and CDR2 FNYEAQ. Complete variable domain (other parts from reference TRBV7-6 and TRBJ1-1): GAGVSQSPRYKVTKRGQDVALRCDPISGHVSLYWYRQALGQGPEFLTYFNYEAQQDKSGLPNDRFSAERPEGSISTLTIQRTEQRDSAMYRCASSRYPGEGVEAFFGQGTRLTVV.

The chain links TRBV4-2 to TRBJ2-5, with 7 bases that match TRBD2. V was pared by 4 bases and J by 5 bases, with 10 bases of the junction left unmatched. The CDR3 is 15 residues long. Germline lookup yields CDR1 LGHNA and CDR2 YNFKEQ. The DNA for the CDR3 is TGTGCCAGCAGCCCCCGGTTGCGGGAGCAGGAGACCCAGTACTTC. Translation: CASSPRLREQETQYF.

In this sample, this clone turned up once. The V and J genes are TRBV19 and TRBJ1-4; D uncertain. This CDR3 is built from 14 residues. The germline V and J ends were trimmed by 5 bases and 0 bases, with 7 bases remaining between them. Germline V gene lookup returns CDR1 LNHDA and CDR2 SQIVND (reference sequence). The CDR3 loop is CASSFGSTNEKLFF. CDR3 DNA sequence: TGTGCCAGTAGTTTCGGGTCAACTAATGAAAAACTGTTTTTT.

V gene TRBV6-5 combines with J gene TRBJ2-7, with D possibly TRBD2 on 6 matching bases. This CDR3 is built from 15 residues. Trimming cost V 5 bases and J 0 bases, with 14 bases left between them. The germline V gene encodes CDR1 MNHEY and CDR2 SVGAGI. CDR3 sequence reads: CASSRRLGSSYEQYF. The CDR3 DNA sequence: TGTGCCAGCAGTCGACGACTAGGTAGCTCCTACGAGCAGTACTTC.

CDR3 amino acids: CASSSSGAGANVLTF. In nucleotides, the CDR3 is TGTGCCAGCAGTTCTTCAGGGGCTGGGGCCAACGTCCTGACTTTC. The gene calls are TRBV28 and TRBJ2-6; TRBD1 is a possible D gene (6 bases). CDR3 length: 15 residues. Germline V lookup: CDR1 MDHEN, CDR2 SYDVKM. Deletions cut 4 bases from V and 2 bases from J, with 9 bases between.

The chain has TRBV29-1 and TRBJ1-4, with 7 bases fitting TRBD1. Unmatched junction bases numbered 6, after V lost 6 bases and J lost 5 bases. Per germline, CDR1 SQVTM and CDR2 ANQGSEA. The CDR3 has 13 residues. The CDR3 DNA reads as TGCAGCGTGGCGACAGGGTTGAATGAAAAACTGTTTTTT. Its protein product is CSVATGLNEKLFF.

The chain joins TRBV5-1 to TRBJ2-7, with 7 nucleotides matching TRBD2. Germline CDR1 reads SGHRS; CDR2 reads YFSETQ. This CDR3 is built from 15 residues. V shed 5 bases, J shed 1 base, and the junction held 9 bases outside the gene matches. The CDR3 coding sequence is TGCGCCAGCAGTTACCAAGCGGGACGGTCCTACGAGCAGTACTTC. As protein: CASSYQAGRSYEQYF.

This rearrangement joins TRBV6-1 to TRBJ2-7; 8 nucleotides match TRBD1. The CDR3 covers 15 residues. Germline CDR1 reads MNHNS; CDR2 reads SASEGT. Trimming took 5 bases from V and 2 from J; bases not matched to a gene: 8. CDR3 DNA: TGTGCCAGCAGTCTGCACTTACAGGGGGCCTACGAGCAGTACTTC. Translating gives CASSLHLQGAYEQYF.

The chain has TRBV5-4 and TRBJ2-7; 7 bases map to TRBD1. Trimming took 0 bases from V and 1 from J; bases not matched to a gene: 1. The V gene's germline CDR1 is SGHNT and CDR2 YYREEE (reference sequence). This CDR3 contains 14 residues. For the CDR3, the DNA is TGTGCCAGCAGCTTGGAACAGGGGTCCTACGAGCAGTACTTC. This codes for CASSLEQGSYEQYF. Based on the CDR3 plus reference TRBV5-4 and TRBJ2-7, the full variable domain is ETGVTQSPTHLIKTRGQQVTLRCSSQSGHNTVSWYQQALGQGPQFIFQYYREEENGRGNFPPRFSGLQFPNYSSELNVNALELDDSALYLCASSLEQGSYEQYFGPGTRLTVT.

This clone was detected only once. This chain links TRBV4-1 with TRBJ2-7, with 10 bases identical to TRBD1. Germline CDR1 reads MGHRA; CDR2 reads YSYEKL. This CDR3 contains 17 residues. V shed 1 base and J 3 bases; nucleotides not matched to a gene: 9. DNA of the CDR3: TGCGCCAGCAGCCAAGTTTTTCGGGGACAGGGGTTCTACGAGCAGTACTTC. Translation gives CASSQVFRGQGFYEQYF.

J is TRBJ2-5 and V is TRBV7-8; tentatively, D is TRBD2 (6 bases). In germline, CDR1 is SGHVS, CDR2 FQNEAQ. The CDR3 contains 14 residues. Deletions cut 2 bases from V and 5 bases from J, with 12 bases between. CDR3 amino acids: CASSLIGSWETQYF. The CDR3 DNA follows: TGTGCCAGCAGCTTAATCGGGAGTTGGGAGACCCAGTACTTC. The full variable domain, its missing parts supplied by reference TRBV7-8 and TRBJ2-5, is GAGVSQSPRYKVAKRGQDVALRCDPISGHVSLFWYQQALGQGPEFLTYFQNEAQLDKSGLPSDRFFAERPEGSVSTLKIQRTQQEDSAVYLCASSLIGSWETQYFGPGTRLLVL.

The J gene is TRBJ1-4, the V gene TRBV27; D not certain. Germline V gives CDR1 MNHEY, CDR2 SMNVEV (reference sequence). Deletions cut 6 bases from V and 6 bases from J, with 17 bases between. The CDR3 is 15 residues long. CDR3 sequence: CASRDTERAHEKLFF. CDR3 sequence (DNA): TGTGCCAGCAGAGATACAGAGCGGGCTCATGAAAAACTGTTTTTT. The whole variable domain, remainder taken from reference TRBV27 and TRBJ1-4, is EAQVTQNPRYLITVTGKKLTVTCSQNMNHEYMSWYRQDPGLGLRQIYYSMNVEVTDKGDVPEGYKVSRKEKRNFPLILESPSPNQTSLYFCASRDTERAHEKLFFGSGTQLSVL.

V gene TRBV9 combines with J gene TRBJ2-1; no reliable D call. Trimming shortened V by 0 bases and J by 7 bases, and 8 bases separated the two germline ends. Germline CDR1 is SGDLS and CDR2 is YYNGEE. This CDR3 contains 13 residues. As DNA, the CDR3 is TGTGCCAGCAGCGTAGCGTGGAGAAATGAGCAGTTCTTC. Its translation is CASSVAWRNEQFF.

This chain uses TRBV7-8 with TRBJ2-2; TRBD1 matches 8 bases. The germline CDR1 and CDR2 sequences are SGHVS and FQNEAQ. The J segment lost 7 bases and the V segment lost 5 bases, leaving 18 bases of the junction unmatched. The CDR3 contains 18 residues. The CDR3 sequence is CASSLGRGRVGKGGELFF. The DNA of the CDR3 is TGTGCCAGCAGCCTTGGCAGGGGGCGCGTTGGGAAGGGCGGGGAGCTGTTTTTT.

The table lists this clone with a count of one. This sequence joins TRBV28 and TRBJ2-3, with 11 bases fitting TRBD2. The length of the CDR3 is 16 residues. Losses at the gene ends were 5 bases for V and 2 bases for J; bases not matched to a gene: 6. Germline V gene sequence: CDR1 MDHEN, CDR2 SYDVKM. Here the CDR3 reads CASSPGTSGYTDTQYF. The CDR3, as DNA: TGTGCCAGCAGTCCCGGGACTAGCGGCTACACAGATACGCAGTATTTT.

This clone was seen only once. Here the CDR3 reads CASSEVAGGSPYNEQFF. The CDR3 DNA is TGTGCCAGCAGTGAAGTAGCGGGCGGGTCACCTTACAATGAGCAGTTCTTC. The chain has TRBV6-1 and TRBJ2-1; TRBD2 aligns across 7 bases. Germline CDR1 and CDR2: MNHNS and SASEGT. The V gene end was trimmed by 1 base and the J gene end by 4 bases; junction bases not matched to a gene: 10. The length of the CDR3 is 17 residues.

CDR3 sequence reads: CASSLNRDSDTQYF. DNA of the CDR3: TGCGCCAGCAGCTTAAACAGAGATTCAGATACGCAGTATTTT. The V call is TRBV5-1, the J call TRBJ2-3; D is undetermined. The CDR3 runs 14 residues. Germline values: CDR1 SGHRS, CDR2 YFSETQ. The V end was cut by 2 bases, the J end by 4 bases, with 11 bases between.

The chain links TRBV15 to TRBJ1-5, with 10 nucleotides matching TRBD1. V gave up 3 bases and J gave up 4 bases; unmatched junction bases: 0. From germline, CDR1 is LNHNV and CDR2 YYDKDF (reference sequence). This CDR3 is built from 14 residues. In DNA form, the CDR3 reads TGTGCCACCAGCAGGGGACAGGGGAATCAGCCCCAGCATTTT. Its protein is CATSRGQGNQPQHF. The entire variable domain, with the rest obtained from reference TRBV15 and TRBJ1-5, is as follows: DAMVIQNPRYQVTQFGKPVTLSCSQTLNHNVMYWYQQKSSQAPKLLFHYYDKDFNNEADTPDNFQSRRPNTSFCFLDIRSPGLGDTAMYLCATSRGQGNQPQHFGDGTRLSIL.

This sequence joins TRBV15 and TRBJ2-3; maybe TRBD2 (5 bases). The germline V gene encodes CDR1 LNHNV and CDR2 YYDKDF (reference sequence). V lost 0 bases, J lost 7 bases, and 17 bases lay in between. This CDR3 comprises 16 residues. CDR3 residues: CATSRDEGERENTQYF. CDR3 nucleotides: TGTGCCACCAGCAGAGATGAGGGTGAGAGGGAAAATACGCAGTATTTT.

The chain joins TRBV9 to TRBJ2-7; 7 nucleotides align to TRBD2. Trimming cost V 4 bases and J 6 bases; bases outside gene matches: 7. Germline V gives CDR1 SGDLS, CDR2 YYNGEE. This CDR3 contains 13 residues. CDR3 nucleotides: TGTGCCAGCAGCCCCCGACTAGCCTCCGAGCAGTACTTC. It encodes CASSPRLASEQYF.

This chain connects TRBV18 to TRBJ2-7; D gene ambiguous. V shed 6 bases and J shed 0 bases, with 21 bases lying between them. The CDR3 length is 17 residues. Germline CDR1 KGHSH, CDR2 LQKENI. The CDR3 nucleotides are TGTGCCAGCTCCCTGTCGGTGGGCAGCTTCACCTCCTACGAGCAGTACTTC. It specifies CASSLSVGSFTSYEQYF.

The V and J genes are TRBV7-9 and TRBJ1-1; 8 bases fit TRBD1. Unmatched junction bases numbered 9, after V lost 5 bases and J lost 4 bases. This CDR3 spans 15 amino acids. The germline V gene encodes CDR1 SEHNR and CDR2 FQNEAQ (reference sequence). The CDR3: CASSPDRGWSTEAFF. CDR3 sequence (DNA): TGTGCCAGCAGCCCAGACAGGGGCTGGTCCACTGAAGCTTTCTTT.

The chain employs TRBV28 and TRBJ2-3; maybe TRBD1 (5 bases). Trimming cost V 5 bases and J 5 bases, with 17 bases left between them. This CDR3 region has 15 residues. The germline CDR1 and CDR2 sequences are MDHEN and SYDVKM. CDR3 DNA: TGTGCCAGCAGTCCCCATGGGGCCCAAGGAGATACGCAGTATTTT. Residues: CASSPHGAQGDTQYF.

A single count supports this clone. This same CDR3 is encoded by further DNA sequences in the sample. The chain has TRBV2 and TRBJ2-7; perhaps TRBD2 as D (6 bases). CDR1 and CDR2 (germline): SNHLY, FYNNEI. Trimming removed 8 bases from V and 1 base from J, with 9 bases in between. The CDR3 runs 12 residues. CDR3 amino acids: CASRRGSYEQYF. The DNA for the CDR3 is TGTGCCAGCCGGCGGGGATCCTACGAGCAGTACTTC.

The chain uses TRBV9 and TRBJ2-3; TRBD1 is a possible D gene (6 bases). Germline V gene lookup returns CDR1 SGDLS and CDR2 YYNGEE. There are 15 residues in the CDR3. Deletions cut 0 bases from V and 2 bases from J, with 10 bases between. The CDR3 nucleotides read TGTGCCAGCAGCGTAGAGGACAGCTACACAGATACGCAGTATTTT. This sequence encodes CASSVEDSYTDTQYF.